One sample yielded the 21 T cell receptor beta chains listed below, sequenced in a study of blood T cell repertoires in COVID-19. Repertoires were generated with immunoSEQ multiplex PCR, while TCRdb's copy carries only in-frame clones and drops some. The data contain 110,000 or so clones, less than 75% of them singletons. Input material: peripheral blood. The source of these receptors is a woman aged 40 to 55 with acute or convalescent COVID-19.

The chain is built from TRBV10-2 and TRBJ2-1, with 9 bases aligning to TRBD2. The CDR3 extends over 17 amino acids. The junction had 15 bases not matched to a gene; V was cut back by 8 bases and J by 4 bases. Germline lookup yields CDR1 WSHSY and CDR2 SAAADI. The CDR3 is CASLQGGAGGWYNEQFF. The CDR3, as DNA: TGCGCCAGCCTACAAGGGGGAGCGGGGGGTTGGTACAATGAGCAGTTCTTC.

The genes are TRBV7-2 and TRBJ1-5, with D tentatively TRBD1 (5 bases). The germline V gene has CDR1 SGHTA and CDR2 FQGNSA. Between the trimmed V and J ends, which lost 5 bases and 6 bases, there was a span of 17 bases. The CDR3 has 15 residues. In DNA, the CDR3 is TGTGCCAGCAGCGTCGGCGGTAGCAGGGTTCAGCCCCAGCATTTT. It translates to CASSVGGSRVQPQHF.

This chain links TRBV3-1 (or the pseudogene TRBV3-2) with TRBJ1-1; D gene unclear. The CDR3 is 13 residues long. Trimming took 1 base from V and 11 from J, leaving 14 bases between them. Germline-derived CDR1 and CDR2 are LGHDT and YNNKEL (reference sequence). CDR3 sequence (DNA): TGTGCCAGCAGCCAAGGAGGGATCTCGGGGGCTTTCTTT. Translation: CASSQGGISGAFF.

The chain links TRBV28 to TRBJ1-1, with D maybe TRBD1 (5 bases). The CDR3 consists of 13 residues. V lost 7 bases and J lost 6, with 15 bases in between. CDR1 and CDR2 from the germline V gene are MDHEN and SYDVKM. CDR3 in DNA: TGTGCCAGCACCCCGCAGGGTCCATCTGAAGCTTTCTTT. Translated, it gives CASTPQGPSEAFF.

The chain joins TRBV7-9 to TRBJ1-2; possibly TRBD1 for D (6 bases). V lost 0 bases and J lost 5, with 10 bases in between. There are 14 residues in the CDR3. Per germline, CDR1 SEHNR and CDR2 FQNEAQ (reference sequence). CDR3 sequence: CASSLAGGEYGYTF. CDR3 in DNA: TGTGCCAGCAGCTTAGCAGGGGGGGAGTATGGCTACACCTTC.

The chain's CDR3 is CASSSDTKETQYF. Written as DNA, the CDR3 is TGCGCCAGCAGCTCGGACACCAAAGAGACCCAGTACTTC. This sequence joins TRBV5-1 and TRBJ2-5; TRBD1 might be the D (5 bases). Germline V gene data show CDR1 as SGHRS and CDR2 as YFSETQ. Trimming stripped 3 bases from V and 3 bases from J, with 9 bases between. The CDR3 is made up of 13 amino acids. Complete variable domain (other parts from reference TRBV5-1 and TRBJ2-5): KAGVTQTPRYLIKTRGQQVTLSCSPISGHRSVSWYQQTPGQGLQFLFEYFSETQRNKGNFPGRFSGRQFSNSRSEMNVSTLELGDSALYLCASSSDTKETQYFGPGTRLLVL.

The V gene is TRBV5-5, the J gene TRBJ1-1; D is perhaps TRBD1 (5 bases). The CDR3 length is 16 residues. Deletions cut 2 bases from V and 0 bases from J, with 14 bases between. Germline V lookup: CDR1 SGHKS, CDR2 YYEKEE (reference sequence). The CDR3, as DNA: TGTGCCAGCAGCTTTACTTTAAGGACAATGAACACTGAAGCTTTCTTT. Translating it yields CASSFTLRTMNTEAFF.

The chain recombines TRBV21-1 with TRBJ2-1; TRBD2 is the table's D call, not checked against the DNA. TRBV21-1 is a recognized pseudogene. The CDR3 length is 17 residues. The CDR3 DNA follows: TGTGCCAGCTTCCACTCCCCGGGGACTAGCCAAAGTAGGGAGCAGTTCTTC. As protein: CASFHSPGTSQSREQFF.

This clone was seen only a few times. The V and J genes are TRBV19 and TRBJ1-6, with TRBD1 matching 8 bases. With 9 bases clipped from V and 9 bases from J, the junction kept 19 bases outside the gene matches. The CDR3 is 17 amino acids. In germline, CDR1 is LNHDA, CDR2 SQIVND (reference sequence). The CDR3, as DNA: TGTGCCAGCACCGGGACAGGAAGGATGGGGGAACTTTCACCCCTCCACTTT. It codes for CASTGTGRMGELSPLHF.

The CDR3 DNA is TGTGCCAGTAGTATAGATGGGGACAGTAAATTCTACGAGCAGTACTTC. Protein: CASSIDGDSKFYEQYF. The chain combines TRBV19 with TRBJ2-7; TRBD1 aligns across 7 bases. V was clipped by 0 bases and J by 3 bases; unmatched bases: 8. The V gene's germline CDR1 is LNHDA and CDR2 SQIVND (reference sequence). CDR3 size: 16 residues.

The chain couples TRBV3-1 (or the pseudogene TRBV3-2) to TRBJ1-1; D gene ambiguous. The CDR3 runs 14 residues. The V end lost 0 bases, the J end lost 2 bases, and 7 bases lay between the germline ends. Germline-derived CDR1 and CDR2 are LGHDT and YNNKEL (reference sequence). CDR3 sequence: CASSQEQPNTEAFF. CDR3 DNA sequence: TGTGCCAGCAGCCAAGAACAGCCAAACACTGAAGCTTTCTTT.

This clone was seen more than once but under ten times. This chain uses TRBV11-2 with TRBJ2-7; D gene ambiguous. The CDR3 is 12 residues long. With 3 bases removed from V and 5 bases from J, the gap between germline ends came to 8 bases. Germline V CDR1 and CDR2: SGHAT, FQNNGV. The CDR3 region is CASSFMSNEQYF. CDR3 DNA sequence: TGTGCCAGCAGCTTCATGAGTAACGAGCAGTACTTC.

The rearrangement links TRBV5-6 to TRBJ2-7, with TRBD2 as a possible D gene (5 bases). Germline V gene sequence: CDR1 SGHDT, CDR2 YYEEEE. V dropped 2 bases and J dropped 3 bases, with 6 bases sitting between them. The CDR3 runs 12 residues. The CDR3 loop reads CASSFGDYEQYF. The DNA for the CDR3 is TGTGCCAGCAGCTTCGGGGACTACGAGCAGTACTTC.

The chain employs TRBV2 and TRBJ1-1; possibly TRBD1 for D (5 bases). CDR3 size: 15 residues. The germline gives CDR1 SNHLY, CDR2 FYNNEI. The V end was cut by 7 bases, the J end by 0 bases, with 15 bases between. The CDR3 reads CASNQGVGMNTEAFF. The CDR3 DNA reads as TGTGCCAGCAACCAAGGGGTTGGGATGAACACTGAAGCTTTCTTT.

The rearrangement uses TRBV5-6 and TRBJ1-4, with 9 bases fitting TRBD1. This CDR3 is built from 15 residues. The germline V gene has CDR1 SGHDT and CDR2 YYEEEE. V lost 0 bases and J lost 8; bases outside the gene matches: 5. The CDR3 nucleotides are TGTGCCAGCAGCTTGGCGACAGGGGGTCGGGAAAAACTGTTTTTT. Translation gives CASSLATGGREKLFF.

This clone came up once. The rearrangement links TRBV6-2 or TRBV6-3 to TRBJ1-1, with 9 bases lining up with TRBD1. The CDR3 is 17 residues long. Trimming at V came to 2 bases and at J to 4 bases, leaving 11 bases not matched to a gene. The germline CDR1 and CDR2 sequences are MNHEY and SVGEGT. The CDR3 sequence: CASSYSTGGAMSTEAFF. DNA for the CDR3: TGTGCCAGCAGTTACAGTACAGGGGGCGCGATGAGCACTGAAGCTTTCTTT.

In regard to this clone: Other DNA sequences in the sample encode the same CDR3. The chain recombines TRBV3-1 (or the pseudogene TRBV3-2) with TRBJ1-3; D is uncertain. Germline V gives CDR1 LGHDT, CDR2 YNNKEL (reference sequence). This CDR3 region has 14 residues. V dropped 1 base and J dropped 2 bases, with 6 bases sitting between them. CDR3 region: CASSQGGAGNTIYF. CDR3 nucleotides: TGTGCCAGCAGCCAAGGGGGAGCTGGAAACACCATATATTTT.

V and J are TRBV5-1 and TRBJ1-4; TRBD1 aligns across 10 bases. The CDR3 loop spans 14 amino acids. The V and J ends lost 4 bases and 14 bases, in that order; junction bases with no gene match: 11. The germline gives CDR1 SGHRS, CDR2 YFSETQ. CDR3 sequence: CASSGTGDPPVLFF. The CDR3 DNA reads TGCGCCAGCAGCGGGACAGGGGACCCTCCTGTGCTGTTTTTT.

J is TRBJ1-5 and V is TRBV27, with 11 positions matching TRBD1. Germline-derived CDR1 and CDR2 are MNHEY and SMNVEV (reference sequence). The CDR3 loop spans 15 amino acids. With V trimmed by 5 bases and J by 5 bases, 5 bases remained unmatched. In DNA, the CDR3 is TGTGCCAGCAGTCGAGGACAGGGGGCATATCAGCCCCAGCATTTT. It encodes CASSRGQGAYQPQHF.

The rearrangement joins TRBV7-8 to TRBJ2-1; D is possibly TRBD2 (7 bases). V lost 6 bases, J lost 7 bases, and 22 bases lay in between. This CDR3 is 16 amino acids long. CDR1 and CDR2 from the germline V gene are SGHVS and FQNEAQ. For the CDR3, the DNA is TGTGCCAGCAGTCCCCGACGGGGGGCCTCCAGAAATGAGCAGTTCTTC. Residues: CASSPRRGASRNEQFF.

Only a few counts were recorded for this clone. CDR3 coding DNA: TGTGCCAGCAGTTTAGGAGCGGGGGGGGTGGGCACAGATACGCAGTATTTT. This codes for CASSLGAGGVGTDTQYF. The rearrangement links TRBV28 to TRBJ2-3; 10 nucleotides match TRBD2. In germline, CDR1 is MDHEN, CDR2 SYDVKM. V shed 2 bases and J 1 base; nucleotides not matched to a gene: 6. There are 17 residues in the CDR3.